One sample yielded the 8 T cell receptor beta chains listed below, sequenced in a study of T-cell memory formation after mild COVID-19. TCRdb passed the 5' RACE reads through MiXCR, listing each CDR3 protein once. The top ten hold 5% to 5.5% of the sample, which has about 130,000 distinct CDR3 sequences, 15% to 20% seen once. Material: PBMCs or a T cell subset sorted from them (not recorded which). These TCRs come from a man younger than 30 who had mild COVID-19 (a few samples of this study predate the infection). Cell type and time point are not known.

V and J are TRBV4-3 and TRBJ1-2; 7 positions match TRBD1. The CDR3 is 12 amino acids. Per the germline V gene, CDR1 is LGHNA and CDR2 is YSLEER. V was clipped by 5 bases and J by 4 bases; unmatched bases: 1. The CDR3 nucleotides read TGCGCCAGCAGCGGGGACAGCTATGGCTACACCTTC. It codes for CASSGDSYGYTF.

The chain joins TRBV6-5 to TRBJ2-5, with 7 bases that match TRBD2. Germline V gene data show CDR1 as MNHEY and CDR2 as SVGAGI. The CDR3 is made up of 14 amino acids. The V segment lost 6 bases and the J segment 5 bases; nucleotides outside the gene matches: 9. CDR3 amino acids: CASSRGVSRETQYF. For the CDR3, the DNA is TGTGCCAGCAGCCGGGGGGTTTCGAGGGAGACCCAGTACTTC.

J is TRBJ2-4 and V is TRBV20-1, with D possibly matching TRBD1 (5 bases). The germline V and J ends were trimmed by 5 bases and 2 bases, with 13 bases remaining between them. CDR1 is DFQATT, CDR2 SNEGSKA, per germline (reference sequence). The CDR3 contains 14 residues. In DNA, the CDR3 is TGCAGTGCTTCCGACAGTTGGTCCAAAAACATTCAGTACTTC. It is translated as CSASDSWSKNIQYF.

V is TRBV4-2 and J is TRBJ1-1, with D possibly being TRBD1 (5 bases). Germline V gene data show CDR1 as LGHNA and CDR2 as YNFKEQ. V was pared by 1 base and J by 1 base, with 16 bases between. The CDR3 length is 17 residues. The CDR3 nucleotides read TGTGCCAGCAGCCAAGCGGGGGGATCTTGGACGAACACTGAAGCTTTCTTT. As protein: CASSQAGGSWTNTEAFF.

This chain uses TRBV12-3 or TRBV12-4 with TRBJ2-5; D might be TRBD2 (5 bases). The V and J ends lost 8 bases and 5 bases respectively, with 12 bases between them. The CDR3 runs 12 residues. The CDR3 bases are TGTGCCAGCCGGACCGAGGGCGAGACCCAGTACTTC. Translating gives CASRTEGETQYF.

The chain links TRBV10-2 to TRBJ1-2; D uncertain. Germline V gives CDR1 WSHSY, CDR2 SAAADI. V lost 6 bases to trimming and J lost 6 bases, with 17 bases between them. CDR3 length: 14 amino acids. The CDR3 region has the DNA TGCGCCAGCAGACCGGGCCTCCCGAATCATGGCTACACCTTC. This translates into CASRPGLPNHGYTF.

In this sample, this clonotype turned up a few times. V gene TRBV7-9 combines with J gene TRBJ2-7, with a tentative D call TRBD2 (6 bases). Germline-derived CDR1 and CDR2 are SEHNR and FQNEAQ (reference sequence). The CDR3 spans 13 residues. V lost 3 bases and J lost 4, with 10 bases in between. CDR3 in amino acids: CASSFAEGYEQYV. CDR3 nucleotides: TGTGCCAGCAGCTTCGCGGAGGGGTACGAGCAGTACGTC.

The chain joins TRBV4-3 to TRBJ1-2; no firm D call. The CDR3 contains 14 residues. The germline V and J ends were trimmed by 1 base and 0 bases, with 6 bases remaining between them. Germline V gene lookup returns CDR1 LGHNA and CDR2 YSLEER. The CDR3: CASSQGEANYGYTF. CDR3 in DNA: TGCGCCAGCAGCCAAGGGGAAGCTAACTATGGCTACACCTTC.